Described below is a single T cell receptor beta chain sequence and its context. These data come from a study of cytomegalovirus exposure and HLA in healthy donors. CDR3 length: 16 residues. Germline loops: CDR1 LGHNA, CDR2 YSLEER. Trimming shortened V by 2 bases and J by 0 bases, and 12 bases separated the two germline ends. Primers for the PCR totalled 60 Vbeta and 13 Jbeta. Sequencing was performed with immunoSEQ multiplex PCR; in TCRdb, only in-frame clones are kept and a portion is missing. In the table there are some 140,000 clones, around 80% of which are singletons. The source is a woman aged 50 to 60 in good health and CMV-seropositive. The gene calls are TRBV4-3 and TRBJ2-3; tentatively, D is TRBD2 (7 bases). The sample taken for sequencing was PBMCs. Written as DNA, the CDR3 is TGCGCCAGCAGCCAAACGAGGGGGGGTAGCACAGATACGCAGTATTTT. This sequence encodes CASSQTRGGSTDTQYF.